This T cell receptor beta chain was sequenced in a study of cytomegalovirus exposure and HLA in healthy donors. Looking at the study overall: HLA-typed donors were the source of about 85 million unique TCRs, which an early data release held.

13 Jbeta primers and 60 Vbeta primers were used for the PCR. Measured with immunoSEQ multiplex PCR; TCRdb has only the in-frame clones, and not every one. Among 140,000 or so clones listed, about 80% were seen once. The sequenced sample was PBMCs. The sequence was obtained from a man aged 35 to 55 in good health and CMV-seronegative.

The CDR3 DNA reads as TGTGCCAGCTCACTGGAGGGGAGGACTGAAGCTTTCTTT. Translation: CASSLEGRTEAFF. This sequence joins TRBV18 and TRBJ1-1; a possible D gene is TRBD1 (5 bases). CDR1 is KGHSH, CDR2 LQKENI, per germline. V lost 4 bases, J lost 5 bases, and 11 bases lay in between. The CDR3 is made up of 13 amino acids.